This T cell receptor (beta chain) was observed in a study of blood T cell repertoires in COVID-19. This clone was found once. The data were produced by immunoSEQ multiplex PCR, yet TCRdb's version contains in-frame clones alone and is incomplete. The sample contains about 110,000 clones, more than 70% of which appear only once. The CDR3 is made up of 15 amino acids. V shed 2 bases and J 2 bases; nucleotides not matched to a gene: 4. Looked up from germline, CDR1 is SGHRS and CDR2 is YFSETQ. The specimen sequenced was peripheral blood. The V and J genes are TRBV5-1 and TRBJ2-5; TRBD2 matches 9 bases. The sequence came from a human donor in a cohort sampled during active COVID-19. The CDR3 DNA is TGCGCCAGCAGCTTAGCGGGAGGATTTCAAGAGACCCAGTACTTC. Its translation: CASSLAGGFQETQYF. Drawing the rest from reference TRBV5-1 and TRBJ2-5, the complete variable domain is KAGVTQTPRYLIKTRGQQVTLSCSPISGHRSVSWYQQTPGQGLQFLFEYFSETQRNKGNFPGRFSGRQFSNSRSEMNVSTLELGDSALYLCASSLAGGFQETQYFGPGTRLLVL.